The 27 T cell receptor beta chains below were found in one sample sequenced in a study of OX40 agonist ivuxolimab in advanced cancers. This table comes from immunoSEQ multiplex PCR, and its TCRdb copy is limited to in-frame clones, with some not included. This sample has about 38,000 clones; about 89% occur once, and the top ten carry roughly 32%. The sample was CD4+ or CD8+ T cells sorted from blood, taken in a trial of the OX40 agonist ivuxolimab. These receptors all come from an adult with an advanced solid tumor such as melanoma, head and neck, liver or kidney cancer.

This sequence joins TRBV4-2 and TRBJ2-5, with 11 bases that match TRBD2. V gave up 4 bases and J gave up 2 bases; unmatched junction bases: 3. Germline V gene sequence: CDR1 LGHNA, CDR2 YNFKEQ. This CDR3 region has 15 residues. CDR3 sequence reads: CASSPSGGIQETQYF. The CDR3 DNA follows: TGTGCCAGCAGCCCTAGCGGGGGGATTCAAGAGACCCAGTACTTC.

This chain uses TRBV27 with TRBJ2-2; 11 bases line up with TRBD2. With V trimmed by 4 bases and J by 3 bases, 7 bases remained unmatched. Germline V lookup: CDR1 MNHEY, CDR2 SMNVEV (reference sequence). This CDR3 spans 17 amino acids. The CDR3 loop reads CASSSFSGRGYTGELFF. The CDR3 DNA follows: TGTGCCAGCAGTTCCTTTAGCGGGAGGGGATACACCGGGGAGCTGTTTTTT.

The V call is TRBV18, the J call TRBJ2-7; tentatively, D is TRBD2 (5 bases). Germline CDR1 KGHSH, CDR2 LQKENI. This CDR3 is 15 amino acids long. V shed 6 bases and J shed 0 bases, with 15 bases lying between them. The CDR3 protein is CASSSGGRTSYEQYF. CDR3 nucleotide sequence: TGTGCCAGCTCCTCCGGAGGACGGACCTCCTACGAGCAGTACTTC.

V is TRBV4-2 and J is TRBJ2-2; D gene ambiguous. CDR3 length: 14 residues. Per the germline V gene, CDR1 is LGHNA and CDR2 is YNFKEQ. V lost 5 bases to trimming and J lost 2 bases, with 9 bases between them. The CDR3 DNA follows: TGTGCCAGCAGCTCCCAGTTAAACACCGGGGAGCTGTTTTTT. This codes for CASSSQLNTGELFF.

This clone was detected a few times. The rearrangement links TRBV7-2 to TRBJ2-3; TRBD1 aligns across 8 bases. This CDR3 has 14 residues. Germline V lookup: CDR1 SGHTA, CDR2 FQGNSA. J was trimmed by 5 bases and V by 5 bases; bases with no gene match: 6. CDR3 in DNA: TGTGCCAGCAGCCTACAGGGGGGAGGAGATACGCAGTATTTT. This gives the protein CASSLQGGGDTQYF.

The count of this clone is one. The gene calls are TRBV10-3 and TRBJ1-2; tentative D call: TRBD1 (6 bases). V was trimmed by 7 bases and J by 0 bases, leaving 12 bases between them. The V gene's germline CDR1 is ENHRY and CDR2 SYGVKD. The CDR3 is 14 amino acids. The CDR3 nucleotides read TGTGCCATCAACCTCCGACAGGCTAACTATGGCTACACCTTC. Its protein product is CAINLRQANYGYTF.

The chain carries TRBV25-1 and TRBJ2-7; D might be TRBD1 or TRBD2, each matching 5 bases. CDR1 and CDR2 from the germline V gene are MGHDK and SYGVNS. CDR3 size: 15 residues. V was pared by 2 bases and J by 4 bases, with 15 bases between. The CDR3 loop is CASSEGTVGWYEQYF. CDR3 in DNA: TGTGCCAGCAGTGAAGGGACCGTGGGTTGGTACGAGCAGTACTTC.

This clone came up once. The J gene is TRBJ1-6, the V gene TRBV6-5; the D is unclear. The CDR3 spans 14 residues. V was cut by 3 bases and J by 7 bases, with 10 bases left in between. Germline loops: CDR1 MNHEY, CDR2 SVGAGI. The CDR3 region is CASSYVSLNSPLHF. In DNA, the CDR3 is TGTGCCAGCAGTTATGTCAGTCTCAATTCACCCCTCCACTTT.

The chain recombines TRBV6-1 with TRBJ1-4; D is undetermined. V was clipped by 6 bases and J by 8 bases, with 13 bases between them. Looked up from germline, CDR1 is MNHNS and CDR2 is SASEGT. This CDR3 comprises 13 residues. CDR3 protein: CASRDPYGEKLFF. DNA of the CDR3: TGTGCCAGCAGAGATCCTTACGGGGAAAAACTGTTTTTT.

The V and J genes are TRBV11-2 and TRBJ2-1; D is possibly TRBD1 or TRBD2 (5 bases each). CDR1 is SGHAT, CDR2 FQNNGV, per germline. The V end lost 1 base, the J end lost 8 bases, and 9 bases lay between the germline ends. This CDR3 has 13 amino acids. This CDR3 is CASSLALGDEQFF. The CDR3 nucleotides are TGTGCCAGCAGCTTAGCACTGGGGGATGAGCAGTTCTTC.

This sequence joins TRBV7-3 and TRBJ2-5, with TRBD1 matching 7 bases. J lost 5 bases, V lost 6 bases, and 9 bases had no gene match. This CDR3 has 14 amino acids. CDR1 and CDR2 from the germline V gene are SGHTA and FQGTGA. Here the CDR3 reads CASSPTGTDETQYF. The CDR3 DNA is TGTGCCAGCAGTCCCACCGGGACAGACGAGACCCAGTACTTC.

This clone was seen once. The chain recombines TRBV5-1 with TRBJ2-2, with 9 bases fitting TRBD1. The CDR3 spans 15 residues. Trimming at V came to 4 bases and at J to 7 bases, leaving 8 bases not matched to a gene. Germline CDR1 is SGHRS and CDR2 is YFSETQ. CDR3 region: CASSPGQGRDGELFF. The CDR3 DNA is TGCGCCAGCAGCCCAGGACAGGGGAGGGACGGGGAGCTGTTTTTT.

The chain employs TRBV7-2 and TRBJ1-3; D remains ambiguous. Germline CDR1 and CDR2: SGHTA and FQGNSA. The CDR3 length is 16 residues. Trimming removed 1 base at V and 0 bases at J, with 10 bases between. The CDR3: CASSLDPGSSGNTIYF. Here the CDR3 DNA reads TGTGCCAGCAGCTTAGATCCAGGAAGCTCTGGAAACACCATATATTTT.

The V call is TRBV10-3, the J call TRBJ1-4; D is uncertain. This CDR3 region has 13 residues. The germline V gene has CDR1 ENHRY and CDR2 SYGVKD. CDR3 sequence: CVLGGPTNEKLFF. The CDR3 DNA reads as TGTGTCTTAGGCGGCCCAACTAATGAAAAACTGTTTTTT.

This clone was seen once. The chain recombines TRBV18 with TRBJ1-3; D might be TRBD1 (6 bases). From germline, CDR1 is KGHSH and CDR2 LQKENI. The germline V and J ends were trimmed by 2 bases and 2 bases, with 10 bases remaining between them. CDR3 size: 15 residues. CDR3 amino acids: CASSPNEGAGNTIYF. CDR3 sequence (DNA): TGTGCCAGCTCACCAAACGAGGGGGCTGGAAACACCATATATTTT.

CDR3 DNA: TGTGCCAGCAGGGGACAGGTACAAGAGACCCAGTACTTC. This gives the protein CASRGQVQETQYF. J is TRBJ2-5 and V is TRBV6-6; 8 nucleotides agree with TRBD1. This CDR3 has 13 amino acids. CDR1 and CDR2 (germline): MNHNY, SVGAGI (reference sequence). The V gene end was trimmed by 6 bases and the J gene end by 2 bases; junction bases not matched to a gene: 2.

V usage is TRBV29-1 and J usage is TRBJ2-5; 10 positions match TRBD2. Germline V CDR1 and CDR2: SQVTM, ANQGSEA. V shed 7 bases and J 5 bases; nucleotides not matched to a gene: 10. There are 14 residues in the CDR3. Here the CDR3 DNA reads TGCAGCGACCATCTTAGCGGGGGGCCGGAGACCCAGTACTTC. It translates to CSDHLSGGPETQYF.

V gene TRBV5-1 combines with J gene TRBJ2-5, with D possibly TRBD2 on 5 matching bases. The J call may be in error: the DNA end matches TRBJ2-7 better. Germline CDR1 is SGHRS and CDR2 is YFSETQ. The CDR3 totals 13 residues. The CDR3 nucleotides are TGCGCCAGCAGCCCAACGGGGTCCTACGAGCAGTACTTC. This translates into CASSPTGSYEQYF.

This sequence joins TRBV11-2 and TRBJ1-1; 8 bases align to TRBD1. The germline CDR1 and CDR2 sequences are SGHAT and FQNNGV. This CDR3 comprises 14 residues. Trimming removed 7 bases from V and 10 bases from J; junction bases left unmatched: 14. The chain's CDR3 is CASKKDRVSLRAFF. The DNA of the CDR3 is TGTGCCAGCAAAAAGGACAGGGTTTCTTTAAGAGCTTTCTTT.

V usage is TRBV6-1 and J usage is TRBJ1-2; the D gene is possibly TRBD1 (5 bases). V dropped 7 bases and J dropped 1 base, with 10 bases sitting between them. The germline gives CDR1 MNHNS, CDR2 SASEGT. This CDR3 contains 13 residues. CDR3 nucleotide sequence: TGTGCCAGCACATTGAGGGGTAACTATGGCTACACCTTC. This codes for CASTLRGNYGYTF.

Here the CDR3 reads CASSKGQGPTDTQYF. Written as DNA, the CDR3 is TGTGCCAGTAGTAAAGGACAGGGGCCGACAGATACGCAGTATTTT. The chain joins TRBV19 to TRBJ2-3; 9 bases map to TRBD1. The CDR3 is 15 residues long. The V gene's germline CDR1 is LNHDA and CDR2 SQIVND (reference sequence). With V trimmed by 4 bases and J by 3 bases, 5 bases remained unmatched.

V gene TRBV19 combines with J gene TRBJ2-3; tentatively, D is TRBD1 (5 bases). V was clipped by 3 bases and J by 6 bases, with 10 bases between them. The V gene's germline CDR1 is LNHDA and CDR2 SQIVND (reference sequence). The CDR3 has 13 amino acids. The CDR3 is CASSIQGLDTQYF. As DNA, the CDR3 is TGTGCCAGTAGTATCCAGGGCTTGGATACGCAGTATTTT.

This chain uses TRBV7-8 with TRBJ2-3; 7 bases fit TRBD1. The V and J ends lost 5 bases and 4 bases, in that order; junction bases with no gene match: 12. From germline, CDR1 is SGHVS and CDR2 FQNEAQ. The CDR3 sequence is 16 residues long. For the CDR3, the DNA is TGTGCCAGCAGCCGCGCGGTAAGGGGGCGCGCAGATACGCAGTATTTT. This encodes CASSRAVRGRADTQYF.

This rearrangement joins TRBV27 to TRBJ2-5; 9 nucleotides match TRBD2. V lost 6 bases and J lost 4; bases outside the gene matches: 6. The CDR3 is 14 amino acids. Per germline, CDR1 MNHEY and CDR2 SMNVEV (reference sequence). This CDR3 is CASRAGLASETQYF. The CDR3 bases are TGTGCCAGCAGGGCCGGACTAGCGTCAGAGACCCAGTACTTC.

The chain couples TRBV7-9 to TRBJ2-5; 7 bases fit TRBD2. V gave up 1 base and J gave up 4 bases; unmatched junction bases: 6. CDR1 and CDR2 (germline): SEHNR, FQNEAQ (reference sequence). CDR3 size: 15 residues. The CDR3 nucleotides are TGTGCCAGCAGCTTAGGGGGACTAACTACAGAGACCCAGTACTTC. It codes for CASSLGGLTTETQYF. The entire variable domain, with the rest obtained from reference TRBV7-9 and TRBJ2-5, is as follows: DTGVSQNPRHKITKRGQNVTFRCDPISEHNRLYWYRQTLGQGPEFLTYFQNEAQLEKSRLLSDRFSAERPKGSFSTLEIQRTEQGDSAMYLCASSLGGLTTETQYFGPGTRLLVL.

The gene calls are TRBV28 and TRBJ2-1, with 8 bases identical to TRBD2. There are 16 residues in the CDR3. CDR1 is MDHEN and CDR2 is SYDVKM in the germline V gene. V shed 3 bases and J 5 bases; nucleotides not matched to a gene: 9. CDR3 DNA: TGTGCCAGCAGTTTCTCTATAGCGGGGCCCAACAATGAGCAGTTCTTC. Translating gives CASSFSIAGPNNEQFF.

This rearrangement joins TRBV30 to TRBJ2-7; no firm D call. The CDR3 has 14 amino acids. Between the trimmed V and J ends, which lost 0 bases and 5 bases, there was a span of 14 bases. Per germline, CDR1 GTSNPN and CDR2 SVGIG (reference sequence). The CDR3 region is CAWSVSSQTDEQYF. CDR3 DNA sequence: TGTGCCTGGAGTGTTTCGTCCCAAACCGACGAGCAGTACTTC.